This paragraph reports one TCR beta chain. Antigen: not known. These data originate in a study of T cell responses to AZD1222 COVID-19 vaccine. The repertoire was sequenced with immunoSEQ multiplex PCR; TCRdb's copy has only in-frame clones and lacks some. The top ten hold 5.3% of the sample, which has under 100,000 clones, roughly nine tenths seen once. Study-level findings and limits: Repertoires were obtained solely post-peak T cell response. Baseline seropositivity occurred in only a handful of AZD1222 recipients. Dominant CD4 TCR responses targeted spike regions 160-218 and 743-854. Clonal diversity was possibly underestimated, and the donors were mostly white British, with more females.

The sequence was obtained from an adult who received the AZD1222 COVID-19 vaccine. The sample in question was peripheral blood, obtained 28 days after the second AZD1222 dose.

CDR3 loop: CASSLGTSGSDYEQYF. CDR3 coding DNA: TGTGCCAGCAGCTTAGGGACTAGCGGGTCCGATTACGAGCAGTACTTC. The chain links TRBV7-6 to TRBJ2-7, with 11 bases matching TRBD2. The CDR3 contains 16 residues. Germline values: CDR1 SGHVS, CDR2 FNYEAQ. Losses at the gene ends were 1 base for V and 4 bases for J; bases not matched to a gene: 6.